This is a list of T cell receptor beta chains from one sample in a study of Ad26.COV2.S vaccination and SARS-CoV-2 variants. TCRdb keeps only in-frame clones here, not all; method: immunoSEQ multiplex PCR. The data hold fewer than 50,000 clones, with around 83% observed a single time. This material consisted of peripheral blood, taken after recovery from COVID-19. The receptors come from a human donor who had recovered from COVID-19. Each CDR3 is given with its conserved first and last residue. A D gene is named only where the DNA matches it firmly. Clone size, where shown, is once, few, many, or a class for clones that have expanded.

>TRBD1|-|TRBJ2-1|TRBV5-4
TGTGCCAGCAGCCTGGGACAGGGGGTCAACAATGAGCAGTTCTTC
CASSLGQGVNNEQFF
>-|-|TRBJ1-1|TRBV28
TGTGCCAGCAGTTTGAAGGGATACACTGAAGCTTTCTTT
CASSLKGYTEAFF
>TRBD2|-|TRBJ2-1|TRBV18
TGTGCCAGCTCACCACCGGAGGTAGCGGGGGTTCAGTTCTTC
CASSPPEVAGVQFF
>-|-|TRBJ1-2|TRBV12-3/TRBV12-4
TGTGCCAGCAGTTTGCTTGGGCACTATGGCTACACCTTC
CASSLLGHYGYTF
>TRBD1|-|TRBJ2-1|TRBV23-1
TGCGCCAGCAGTCAATCGTCGGCAGGGGGCAGAGAAGAAGAGCAGTTCTTC
CASSQSSAGGREEEQFF
>-|-|TRBJ1-1|TRBV30
TGTGCCTGGAGTCCGACACCAGGTGAAGCTTTCTTT
CAWSPTPGEAFF
>TRBD2|-|TRBJ2-1|TRBV7-9
TGTGCCAGCAGCTTAGGGACTAGCGGCTCCTACAATGAGCAGTTCTTC
CASSLGTSGSYNEQFF
>-|few|TRBJ1-2|TRBV6-4
TGTGCCAGCAGTGACTCGGTATGGGGGGGATATGGCTACACCTTC
CASSDSVWGGYGYTF
>-|-|TRBJ1-6|TRBV9
TGTGCCAGCAGCGTAGAGACAGGCACCCGGGCACCCCTCCACTTT
CASSVETGTRAPLHF
>TRBD1|-|TRBJ1-2|TRBV12-5
TGTGCTAGTGGTTTGGGACAGGGGGCCGGCTATGGCTACACCTTC
CASGLGQGAGYGYTF
>-|-|TRBJ2-7|TRBV18
TGTGCCAGCTCACATCCTCGAGCGGACGGTAGGTACGAGCAGTACTTC
CASSHPRADGRYEQYF
>-|-|TRBJ1-4|TRBV24-1
TGTGCCACCAGTGGGCCCGCAGGGTCGGTGAATGAAAAACTGTTTTTT
CATSGPAGSVNEKLFF
>-|-|TRBJ2-2|TRBV5-1
TGCGCCAGCAGCAGAGGAGCGGGCGGGAACACCGGGGAGCTGTTTTTT
CASSRGAGGNTGELFF
>-|-|TRBJ1-2|TRBV24-1
TGTGCCGCCAGTGATCCCAGAGGGGGAGCCGGCTACACCTTC
CAASDPRGGAGYTF
>-|once|TRBJ1-2|TRBV28
TGTGCCAGCAGTAGTCAGTATGGCTACACCTTC
CASSSQYGYTF